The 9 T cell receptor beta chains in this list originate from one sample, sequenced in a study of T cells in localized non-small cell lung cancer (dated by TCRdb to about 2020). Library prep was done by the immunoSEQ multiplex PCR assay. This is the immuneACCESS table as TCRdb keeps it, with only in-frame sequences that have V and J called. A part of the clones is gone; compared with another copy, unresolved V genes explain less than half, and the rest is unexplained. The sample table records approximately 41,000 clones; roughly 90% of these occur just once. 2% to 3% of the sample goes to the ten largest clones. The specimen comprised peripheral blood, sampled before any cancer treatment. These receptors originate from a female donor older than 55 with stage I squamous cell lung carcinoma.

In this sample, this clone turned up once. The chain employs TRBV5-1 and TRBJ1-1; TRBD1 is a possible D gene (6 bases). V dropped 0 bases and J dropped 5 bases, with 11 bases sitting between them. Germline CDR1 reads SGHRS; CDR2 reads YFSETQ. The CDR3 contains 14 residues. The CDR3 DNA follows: TGCGCCAGCAGCTTGGTAGGGGGGCAGACTGAAGCTTTCTTT. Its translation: CASSLVGGQTEAFF.

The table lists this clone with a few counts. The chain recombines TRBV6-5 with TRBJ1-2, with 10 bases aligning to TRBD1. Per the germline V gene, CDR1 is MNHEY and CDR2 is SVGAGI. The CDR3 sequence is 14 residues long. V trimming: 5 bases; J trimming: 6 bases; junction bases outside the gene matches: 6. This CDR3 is CASSPGTGDDGYTF. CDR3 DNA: TGTGCCAGCAGTCCCGGGACAGGGGACGATGGCTACACCTTC.

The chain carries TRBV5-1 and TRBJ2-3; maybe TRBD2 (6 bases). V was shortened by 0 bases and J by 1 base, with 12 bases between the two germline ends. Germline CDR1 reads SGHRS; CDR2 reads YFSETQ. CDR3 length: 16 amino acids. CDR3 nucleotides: TGCGCCAGCAGCTTGGTACTTAGCGGAGGCACAGATACGCAGTATTTT. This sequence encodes CASSLVLSGGTDTQYF.

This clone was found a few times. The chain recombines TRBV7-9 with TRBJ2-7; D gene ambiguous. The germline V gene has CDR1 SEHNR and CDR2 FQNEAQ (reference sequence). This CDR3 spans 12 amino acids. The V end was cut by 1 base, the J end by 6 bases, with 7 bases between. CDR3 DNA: TGTGCCAGCAGCTTAGAGGTAGGCGAGCAGTACTTC. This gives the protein CASSLEVGEQYF.

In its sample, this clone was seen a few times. The CDR3 coding sequence is TGTGCCAGCAGCCAAGACACAGATACGCAGTATTTT. Protein product: CASSQDTDTQYF. The rearrangement joins TRBV7-2 to TRBJ2-3; D is unclear. V lost 5 bases and J lost 2, with 5 bases in between. CDR3 length: 12 amino acids. Germline CDR1 reads SGHTA; CDR2 reads FQGNSA. Combining the CDR3 with reference TRBV7-2 and TRBJ2-3 gives the whole variable domain GAGVSQSPSNKVTEKGKDVELRCDPISGHTALYWYRQSLGQGLEFLIYFQGNSAPDKSGLPSDRFSAERTGGSVSTLTIQRTQQEDSAVYLCASSQDTDTQYFGPGTRLTVL.

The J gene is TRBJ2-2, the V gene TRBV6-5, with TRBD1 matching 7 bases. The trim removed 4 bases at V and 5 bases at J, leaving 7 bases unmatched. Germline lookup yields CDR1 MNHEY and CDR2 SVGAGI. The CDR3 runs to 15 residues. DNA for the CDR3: TGTGCCAGCAGTTCAACAGACAGGGTGACCGGGGAGCTGTTTTTT. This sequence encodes CASSSTDRVTGELFF.

CDR3 in amino acids: CASSLDAAGVSEQFF. The CDR3, as DNA: TGTGCCAGCAGCTTAGATGCAGCGGGAGTGAGTGAGCAGTTCTTC. The V and J genes are TRBV11-2 and TRBJ2-1; 8 nucleotides align to TRBD2. CDR3 length: 15 residues. The junction had 7 bases not matched to a gene; V was cut back by 0 bases and J by 9 bases. Germline CDR1 reads SGHAT; CDR2 reads FQNNGV.

CDR3 loop: CASSSGGPRDTQYF. CDR3 DNA: TGTGCCAGCAGCTCGGGAGGGCCGAGGGATACGCAGTATTTT. The gene calls are TRBV13 and TRBJ2-3; TRBD2 matches 8 bases. J lost 6 bases, V lost 4 bases, and 6 bases had no gene match. The CDR3 loop spans 14 amino acids. Germline lookup yields CDR1 PRHDT and CDR2 FYEKMQ (reference sequence).

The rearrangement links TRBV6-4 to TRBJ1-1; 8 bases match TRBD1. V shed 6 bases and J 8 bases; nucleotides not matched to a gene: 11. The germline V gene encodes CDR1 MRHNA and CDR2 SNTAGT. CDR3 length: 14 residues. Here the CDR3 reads CASSRQGRDTEAFF. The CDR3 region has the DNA TGTGCCAGCAGCAGACAGGGGCGGGATACCGAAGCTTTCTTT.